The clone carrying this TCR beta chain occurred once. This entry is derived from a study of shared clonotypes between healthy human individuals. The germline CDR1 and CDR2 sequences are SGHDN and FVKESK. The CDR3 is made up of 16 amino acids. The V gene end was trimmed by 5 bases and the J gene end by 0 bases; junction bases not matched to a gene: 4. Clones were read by immunoSEQ multiplex PCR, and TCRdb kept only the in-frame ones, dropping some. The sample lists about 2,200,000 clones, about 93% occurring once. Only CD45RO-negative cells positively selected for CCR7 counted as naive CD8 cells, so terminally differentiated effector memory CD45RA+ cells were excluded.

The chain couples TRBV14 to TRBJ2-3, with 11 bases lining up with TRBD2. The sequenced sample was naive CD8+ T cells from PBMCs. The TCR comes from a man between 18 and 29 years old in good health. Some clones in this sample may be carry-over from other donors' samples. The CDR3 nucleotides read TGTGCCAGCAGCACCTGGACTAGCGGGAGCACAGATACGCAGTATTTT. As protein: CASSTWTSGSTDTQYF.